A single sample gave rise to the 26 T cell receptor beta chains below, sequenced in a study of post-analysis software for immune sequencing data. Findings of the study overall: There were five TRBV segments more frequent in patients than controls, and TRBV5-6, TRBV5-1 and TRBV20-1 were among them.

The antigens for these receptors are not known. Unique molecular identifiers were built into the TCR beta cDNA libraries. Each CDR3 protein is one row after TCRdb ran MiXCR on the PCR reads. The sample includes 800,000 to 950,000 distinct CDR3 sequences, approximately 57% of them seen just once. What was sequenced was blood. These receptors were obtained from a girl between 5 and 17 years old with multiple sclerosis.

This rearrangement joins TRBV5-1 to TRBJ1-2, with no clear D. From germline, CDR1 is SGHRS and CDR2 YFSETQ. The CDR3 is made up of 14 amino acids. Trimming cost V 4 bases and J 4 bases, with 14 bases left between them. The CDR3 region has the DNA TGCGCCAGCAGCCCCGGAGAACCCTCCTATGGCTACACCTTC. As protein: CASSPGEPSYGYTF.

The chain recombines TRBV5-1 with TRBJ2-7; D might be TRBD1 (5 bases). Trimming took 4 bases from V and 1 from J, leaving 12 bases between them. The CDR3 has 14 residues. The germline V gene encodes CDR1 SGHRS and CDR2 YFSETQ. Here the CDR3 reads CASSKDTVSYEQYF. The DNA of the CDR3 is TGCGCCAGCAGCAAGGACACAGTATCCTACGAGCAGTACTTC. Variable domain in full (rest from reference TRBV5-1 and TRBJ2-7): KAGVTQTPRYLIKTRGQQVTLSCSPISGHRSVSWYQQTPGQGLQFLFEYFSETQRNKGNFPGRFSGRQFSNSRSEMNVSTLELGDSALYLCASSKDTVSYEQYFGPGTRLTVT.

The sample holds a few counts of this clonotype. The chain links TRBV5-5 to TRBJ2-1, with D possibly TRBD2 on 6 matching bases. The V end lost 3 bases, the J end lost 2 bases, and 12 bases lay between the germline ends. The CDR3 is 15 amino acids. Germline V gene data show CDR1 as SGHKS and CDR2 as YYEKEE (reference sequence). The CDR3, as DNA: TGTGCCAGCAGCTCTACGGGAGACACCTACAATGAGCAGTTCTTC. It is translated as CASSSTGDTYNEQFF.

The CDR3 sequence: CAWSVRQGPNYGYTF. CDR3 sequence (DNA): TGTGCCTGGAGTGTACGGCAGGGACCTAACTATGGCTACACCTTC. V usage is TRBV30 and J usage is TRBJ1-2, with a tentative D call TRBD1 (5 bases). Germline V gives CDR1 GTSNPN, CDR2 SVGIG (reference sequence). Trimming took off 0 bases at V and 0 bases at J, with 11 bases between the two ends. This CDR3 region has 15 residues.

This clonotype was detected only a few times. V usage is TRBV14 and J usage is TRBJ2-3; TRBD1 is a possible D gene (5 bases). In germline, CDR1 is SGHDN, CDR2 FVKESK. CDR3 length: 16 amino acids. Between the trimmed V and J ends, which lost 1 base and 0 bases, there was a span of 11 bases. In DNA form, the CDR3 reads TGTGCCAGCAGCCAAGCGGACACGACGAGCACAGATACGCAGTATTTT. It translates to CASSQADTTSTDTQYF.

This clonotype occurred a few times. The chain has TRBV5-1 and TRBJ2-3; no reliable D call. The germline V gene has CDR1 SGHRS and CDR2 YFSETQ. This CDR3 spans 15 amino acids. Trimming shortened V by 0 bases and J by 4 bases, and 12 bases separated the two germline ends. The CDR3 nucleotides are TGCGCCAGCAGCTTGGGGTGGGGAAGTCCAGATACGCAGTATTTT. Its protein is CASSLGWGSPDTQYF.

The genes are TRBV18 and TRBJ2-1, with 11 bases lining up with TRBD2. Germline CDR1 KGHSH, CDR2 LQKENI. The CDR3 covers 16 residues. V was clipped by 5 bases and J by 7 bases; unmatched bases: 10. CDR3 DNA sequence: TGTGCCAGCTCATCTTCGGTAGCGGGAGGGCCGAATGAGCAGTTCTTC. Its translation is CASSSSVAGGPNEQFF.

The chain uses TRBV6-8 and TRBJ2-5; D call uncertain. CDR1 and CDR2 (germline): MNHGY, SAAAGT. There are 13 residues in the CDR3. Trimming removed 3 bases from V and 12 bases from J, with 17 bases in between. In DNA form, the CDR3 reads TGTGCCAGCAGTTATCCTGAGACGCCCGGAGAGTACTTC. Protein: CASSYPETPGEYF.

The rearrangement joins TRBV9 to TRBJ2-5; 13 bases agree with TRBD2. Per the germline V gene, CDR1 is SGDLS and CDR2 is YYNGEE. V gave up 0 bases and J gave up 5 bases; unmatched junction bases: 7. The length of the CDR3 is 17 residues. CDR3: CASSVAGTSGARETQYF. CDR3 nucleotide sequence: TGTGCCAGCAGCGTAGCAGGGACTAGCGGGGCTAGGGAGACCCAGTACTTC.

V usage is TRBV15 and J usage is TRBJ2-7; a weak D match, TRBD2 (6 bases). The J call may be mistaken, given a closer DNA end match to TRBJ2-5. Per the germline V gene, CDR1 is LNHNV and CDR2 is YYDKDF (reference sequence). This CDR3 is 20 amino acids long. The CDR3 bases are TGTGCCACCAGCAGAGATTTGGCCATTGCTAGCGTGGGCTCGGGGGAGACCCAGTACTTC. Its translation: CATSRDLAIASVGSGETQYF.

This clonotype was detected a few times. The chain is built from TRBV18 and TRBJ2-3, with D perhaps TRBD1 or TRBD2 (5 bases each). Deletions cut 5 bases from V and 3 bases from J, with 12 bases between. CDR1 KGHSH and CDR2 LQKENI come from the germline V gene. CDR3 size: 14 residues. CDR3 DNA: TGTGCCAGCTCAGCAGGGACGCCGACAGATACGCAGTATTTT. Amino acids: CASSAGTPTDTQYF.

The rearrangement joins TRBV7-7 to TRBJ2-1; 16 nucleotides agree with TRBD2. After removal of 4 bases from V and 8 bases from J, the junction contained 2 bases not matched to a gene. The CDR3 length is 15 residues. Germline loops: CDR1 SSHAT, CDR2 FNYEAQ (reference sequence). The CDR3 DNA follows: TGTGCCAGCAGCTGGGGGACTAGCGGGGGGGATGAGCAGTTCTTC. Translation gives CASSWGTSGGDEQFF.

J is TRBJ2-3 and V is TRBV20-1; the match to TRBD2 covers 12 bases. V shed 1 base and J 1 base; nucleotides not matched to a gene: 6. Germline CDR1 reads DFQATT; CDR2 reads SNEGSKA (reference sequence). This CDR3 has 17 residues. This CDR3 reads CSARVLAGGSGTDTQYF. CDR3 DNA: TGCAGTGCTAGAGTACTAGCGGGAGGAAGCGGCACAGATACGCAGTATTTT.

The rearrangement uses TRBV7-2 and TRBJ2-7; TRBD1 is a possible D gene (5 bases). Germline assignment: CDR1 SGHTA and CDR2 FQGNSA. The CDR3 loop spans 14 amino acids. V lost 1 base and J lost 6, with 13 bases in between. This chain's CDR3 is CASSLVDNPGEQYF. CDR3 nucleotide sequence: TGTGCCAGCAGCTTAGTGGACAACCCGGGCGAGCAGTACTTC.

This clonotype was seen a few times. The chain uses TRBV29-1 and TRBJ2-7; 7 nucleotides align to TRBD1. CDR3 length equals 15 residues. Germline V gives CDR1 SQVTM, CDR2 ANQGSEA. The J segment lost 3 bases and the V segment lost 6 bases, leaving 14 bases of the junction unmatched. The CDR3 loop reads CSVLSNRDSNYEQYF. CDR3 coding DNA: TGCAGCGTATTATCTAACCGGGACAGCAACTACGAGCAGTACTTC.

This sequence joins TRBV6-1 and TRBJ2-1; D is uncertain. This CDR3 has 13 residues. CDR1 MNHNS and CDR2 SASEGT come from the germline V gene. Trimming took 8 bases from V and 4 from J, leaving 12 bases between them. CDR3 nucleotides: TGTGCCAGCCTCCAACCCGGTTACAATGAGCAGTTCTTC. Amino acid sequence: CASLQPGYNEQFF.

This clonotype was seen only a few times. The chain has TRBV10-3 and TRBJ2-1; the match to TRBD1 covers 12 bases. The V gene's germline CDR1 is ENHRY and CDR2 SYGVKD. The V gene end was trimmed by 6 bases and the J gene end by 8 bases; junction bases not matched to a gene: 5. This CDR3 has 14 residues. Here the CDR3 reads CAISGDRGRDEQFF. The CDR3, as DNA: TGTGCCATCAGCGGGGACAGGGGGCGTGATGAGCAGTTCTTC.

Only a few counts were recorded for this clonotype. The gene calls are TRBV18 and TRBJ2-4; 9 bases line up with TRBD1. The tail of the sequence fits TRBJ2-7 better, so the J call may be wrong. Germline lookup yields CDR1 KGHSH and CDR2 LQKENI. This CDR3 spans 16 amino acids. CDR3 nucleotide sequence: TGTGCCAGCTCACCACGATCCGGGACAGGGTCCCACGAGCAGTACTTC. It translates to CASSPRSGTGSHEQYF.

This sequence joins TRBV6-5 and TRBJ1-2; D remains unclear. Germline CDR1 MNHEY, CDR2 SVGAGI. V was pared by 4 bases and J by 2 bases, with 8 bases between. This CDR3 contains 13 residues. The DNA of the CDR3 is TGTGCCAGCAGTTCAGGAGAGAACTATGGCTACACCTTC. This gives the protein CASSSGENYGYTF.

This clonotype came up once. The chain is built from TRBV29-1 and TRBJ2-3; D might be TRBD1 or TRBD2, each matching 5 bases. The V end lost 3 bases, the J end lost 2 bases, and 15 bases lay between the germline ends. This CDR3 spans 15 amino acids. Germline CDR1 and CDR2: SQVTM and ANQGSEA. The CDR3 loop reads CSVDGTRVSTDTQYF. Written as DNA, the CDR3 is TGCAGCGTTGACGGGACGCGGGTTTCCACAGATACGCAGTATTTT.

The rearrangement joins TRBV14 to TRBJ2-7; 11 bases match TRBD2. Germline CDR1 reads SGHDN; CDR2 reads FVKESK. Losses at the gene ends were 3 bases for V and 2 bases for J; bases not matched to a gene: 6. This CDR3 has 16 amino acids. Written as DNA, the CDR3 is TGTGCCAGCAGCCAGGCGACTAGCGGGGCTACCTACGAGCAGTACTTC. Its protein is CASSQATSGATYEQYF.

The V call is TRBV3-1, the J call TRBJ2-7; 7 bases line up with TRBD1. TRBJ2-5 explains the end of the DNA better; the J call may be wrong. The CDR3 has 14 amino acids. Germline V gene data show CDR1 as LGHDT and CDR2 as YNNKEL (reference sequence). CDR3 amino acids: CASSQRGGDETQYF. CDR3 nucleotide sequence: TGTGCCAGCAGCCAACGAGGGGGCGATGAGACCCAGTACTTC.

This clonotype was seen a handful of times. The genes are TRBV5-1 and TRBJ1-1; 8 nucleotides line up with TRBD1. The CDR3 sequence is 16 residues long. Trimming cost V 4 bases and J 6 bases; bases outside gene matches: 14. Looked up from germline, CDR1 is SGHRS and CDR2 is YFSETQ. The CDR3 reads CASSLDNRGISSEAFF. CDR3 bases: TGCGCCAGCAGCCTGGACAACAGGGGGATCAGCTCTGAAGCTTTCTTT.

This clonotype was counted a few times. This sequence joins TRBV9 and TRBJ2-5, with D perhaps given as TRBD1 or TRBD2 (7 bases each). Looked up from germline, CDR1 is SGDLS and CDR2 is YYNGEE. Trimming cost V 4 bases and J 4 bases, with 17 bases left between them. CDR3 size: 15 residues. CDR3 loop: CASSPQGGHGETQYF. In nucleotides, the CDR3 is TGTGCCAGCAGCCCGCAGGGGGGGCACGGAGAGACCCAGTACTTC.

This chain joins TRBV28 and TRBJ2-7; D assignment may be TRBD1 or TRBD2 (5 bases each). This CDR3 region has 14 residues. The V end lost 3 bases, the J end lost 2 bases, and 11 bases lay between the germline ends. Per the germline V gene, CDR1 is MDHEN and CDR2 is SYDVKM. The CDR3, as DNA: TGTGCCAGCAGTTTTCAGGGACCAACCTACGAGCAGTACTTC. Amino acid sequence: CASSFQGPTYEQYF.

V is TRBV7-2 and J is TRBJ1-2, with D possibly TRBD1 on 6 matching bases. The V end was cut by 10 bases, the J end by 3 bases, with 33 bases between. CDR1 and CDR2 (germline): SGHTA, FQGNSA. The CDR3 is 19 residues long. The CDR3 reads CAINPGPQGFESGYYGYTF. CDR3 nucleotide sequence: TGTGCCATCAATCCCGGGCCCCAGGGGTTCGAGAGTGGTTACTATGGCTACACCTTC.